The entry that follows covers one T cell receptor (beta chain) sequence. Antigen specificity is unknown. Its ends do not fully match the called genes, so a read error is possible. Germline CDR1 and CDR2: MDHEN and SYDVKM. The CDR3 has 14 residues. Only in-frame clones appear in the TCRdb table, and some are missing; sequencing was by immunoSEQ multiplex PCR. The sample records around 92,000 clones, around 88% being singletons. These data are taken from a study of graft-versus-host responses after intestinal transplantation. About the study: Every transplant recipient was induced with anti-thymocyte globulin, then maintained on tacrolimus and steroids for roughly 3 years. Study-wide findings and caveats: Subjects displaying graft-donor T cell macrochimerism possessed elevated graft-versus-host to host-versus-graft clonal ratios inside allografts. Early post-transplant falls in HvG clones accompanied the peak levels of circulating GvH clones. Present in recipient marrow, GvH clones included some that appeared first in ileum or blood.

The sequences come from PBMCs, collected 255 days after intestinal transplant. This receptor was identified in a human patient who received an intestinal transplant, so some T cells may come from the graft donor. The chain joins TRBV28 to TRBJ1-2, with D unresolved. CDR3 region: CASSLQGFGYAYTF. The DNA for the CDR3 is TGTGCCAGCAGTTTACAAGGGTTCGGCTATGCCTACACCTTC.